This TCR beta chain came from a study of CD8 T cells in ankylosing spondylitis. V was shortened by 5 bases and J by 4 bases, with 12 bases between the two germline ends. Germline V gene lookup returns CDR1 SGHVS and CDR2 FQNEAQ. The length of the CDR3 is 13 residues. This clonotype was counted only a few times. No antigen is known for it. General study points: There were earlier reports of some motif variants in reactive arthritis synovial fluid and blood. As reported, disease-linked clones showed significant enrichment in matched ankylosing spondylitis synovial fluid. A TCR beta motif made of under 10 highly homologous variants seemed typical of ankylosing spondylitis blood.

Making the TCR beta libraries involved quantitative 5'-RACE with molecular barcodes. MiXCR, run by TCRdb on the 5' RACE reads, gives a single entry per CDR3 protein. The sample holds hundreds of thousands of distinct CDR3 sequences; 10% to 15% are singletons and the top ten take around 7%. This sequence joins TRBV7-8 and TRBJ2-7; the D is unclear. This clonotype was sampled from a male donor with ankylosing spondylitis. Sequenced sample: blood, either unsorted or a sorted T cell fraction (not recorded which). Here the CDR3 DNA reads TGTGCCAGCAGCAGACGGGTCTTATACGAGCAGTACTTC. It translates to CASSRRVLYEQYF.